Listed below are T cell receptor beta chains from one sample, sequenced in a study of shared clonotypes between healthy human individuals. The method was immunoSEQ multiplex PCR; TCRdb's version includes in-frame clones alone and lacks a portion of them. The sample consists of about 1.1 million clones, approximately 75% of them appearing once. The sequencing input was memory CD4+ T cells from PBMCs. These receptors all stem from a man aged 18 to 30 in good health. Some clones in this sample may be carry-over from other donors' samples. Both conserved end residues are part of each CDR3. Fields, in order: V gene, J gene, clone size, D gene, CDR3 DNA, CDR3 protein. The D gene is left open where the match is weak. A row's size may be missing; if present it is once, few, many or a size class.

v_call: TRBV11-2
j_call: TRBJ2-3
clone_size: .
d_call: TRBD2
cdr3_nt: TGTGCCAGCGGAGGGACTAGCGGGAAAAGGTGGACGCAGTATTTT
cdr3_aa: CASGGTSGKRWTQYF

v_call: TRBV28
j_call: TRBJ2-6
clone_size: .
d_call: .
cdr3_nt: TGTGCCAGCAGTTTCTTCTCTGGGGCCAACGTCCTGACTTTC
cdr3_aa: CASSFFSGANVLTF

v_call: TRBV5-6
j_call: TRBJ2-6
clone_size: .
d_call: .
cdr3_nt: TGTGCCAGCTTCTCCACTGGGGCCAACGTCCTGACTTTC
cdr3_aa: CASFSTGANVLTF

v_call: TRBV14
j_call: TRBJ1-1
clone_size: few
d_call: .
cdr3_nt: TGTGCCAGCAGCCAAGACCTATTCACTGAAGCTTTCTTT
cdr3_aa: CASSQDLFTEAFF

v_call: TRBV30
j_call: TRBJ2-7
clone_size: .
d_call: .
cdr3_nt: TGTGCCTGGAGTATCGGGCAAGCCTACGAGCAGTACTTC
cdr3_aa: CAWSIGQAYEQYF

v_call: TRBV5-4
j_call: TRBJ2-3
clone_size: .
d_call: TRBD2
cdr3_nt: TGTGCCAGCAGCCCCCTGACTAGCGGTACGCAGTATTTT
cdr3_aa: CASSPLTSGTQYF

v_call: TRBV29-1
j_call: TRBJ2-2
clone_size: .
d_call: TRBD2
cdr3_nt: TGCAGCGTTGGTGGGACTAGCGGGCGCACCGGGGAGCTGTTTTTT
cdr3_aa: CSVGGTSGRTGELFF

v_call: TRBV7-9
j_call: TRBJ2-1
clone_size: many
d_call: .
cdr3_nt: TGTGCCAGCAGCTTACAGACTCTCTTTCGCTACAATGAGCAGTTCTTC
cdr3_aa: CASSLQTLFRYNEQFF

v_call: TRBV7-2
j_call: TRBJ1-1
clone_size: .
d_call: TRBD1
cdr3_nt: TGTGCCAGCAGCTTATTAGGACAGGACCTGGGTGAAGCTTTCTTT
cdr3_aa: CASSLLGQDLGEAFF

v_call: TRBV6-1
j_call: TRBJ2-5
clone_size: .
d_call: .
cdr3_nt: TGTGCCAGCAGTGATGGGTTAGCGGCGGGTCTGATCCAGTACTTC
cdr3_aa: CASSDGLAAGLIQYF

v_call: TRBV9
j_call: TRBJ2-7
clone_size: .
d_call: .
cdr3_nt: TGTGCCAGCAGCGTAGAAGTAGTCGGCGAGCAGTACTTC
cdr3_aa: CASSVEVVGEQYF

v_call: TRBV6-5
j_call: TRBJ2-7
clone_size: .
d_call: .
cdr3_nt: TGTGCCAGCAGTTGGCGCAGGGTTGGGAACGAGCAGTACTTC
cdr3_aa: CASSWRRVGNEQYF

v_call: TRBV6-1
j_call: TRBJ1-5
clone_size: .
d_call: .
cdr3_nt: TGTGCCAGCAGTGTGGAGCCCCTCGGGCAGCCCCAGCATTTT
cdr3_aa: CASSVEPLGQPQHF

v_call: TRBV7-9
j_call: TRBJ2-6
clone_size: .
d_call: .
cdr3_nt: TGTGCCAGCACCGATTCTGGGGCCAACGTCCTGACTTTC
cdr3_aa: CASTDSGANVLTF

v_call: TRBV28
j_call: TRBJ2-7
clone_size: .
d_call: TRBD1
cdr3_nt: TGTGCCAGCAGCGGGACAGGGACTAAACGCTACGAGCAGTACTTC
cdr3_aa: CASSGTGTKRYEQYF

v_call: TRBV5-1
j_call: TRBJ2-5
clone_size: .
d_call: TRBD2
cdr3_nt: TGCGCCAGCAGCACCCGGACTAGCGTGGAGACCCAGTACTTC
cdr3_aa: CASSTRTSVETQYF

v_call: TRBV28
j_call: TRBJ1-5
clone_size: .
d_call: .
cdr3_nt: TGTGCCAGCAGTCCTCCAGGGGGCAATCAGCCCCAGCATTTT
cdr3_aa: CASSPPGGNQPQHF

v_call: TRBV4-1
j_call: TRBJ2-2
clone_size: .
d_call: .
cdr3_nt: TGCGCCAGCAGCAGAAGTCGGACAGCGATCACCGGGGAGCTGTTTTTT
cdr3_aa: CASSRSRTAITGELFF

v_call: TRBV5-1
j_call: TRBJ2-7
clone_size: .
d_call: TRBD2
cdr3_nt: TGCGCCAGCAGCCCCCACTGGACTAGCGGGAGTGAAGGCGAGCAGTACTTC
cdr3_aa: CASSPHWTSGSEGEQYF

v_call: TRBV30
j_call: TRBJ1-5
clone_size: many
d_call: TRBD1
cdr3_nt: TGTGCCTGGAGTCCCGGGACAGGCCCAGAGCATTTT
cdr3_aa: CAWSPGTGPEHF

v_call: TRBV11-1
j_call: TRBJ1-1
clone_size: .
d_call: .
cdr3_nt: TGTGCCAGCAGCTCGGGGTCCACCGCTTTCTTT
cdr3_aa: CASSSGSTAFF

v_call: TRBV11-2
j_call: TRBJ1-2
clone_size: .
d_call: .
cdr3_nt: TGTGCCAGCACTAGGGGAACAGGGATCCGGTATGGCTACACCTTC
cdr3_aa: CASTRGTGIRYGYTF

v_call: TRBV5-6
j_call: TRBJ2-7
clone_size: .
d_call: .
cdr3_nt: TGTGCCAGCAGCAGTAGGGACGAGCAGTACTTC
cdr3_aa: CASSSRDEQYF

v_call: TRBV4-2
j_call: TRBJ1-6
clone_size: few
d_call: .
cdr3_nt: TGTGCCAGCAGCCAAGATGGAGGGGCAGCCCTAGCGGCCCTCCACTTT
cdr3_aa: CASSQDGGAALAALHF